The rows below give T cell receptor beta chains drawn from one sample of a study of cytomegalovirus exposure and HLA in healthy donors. This table comes from immunoSEQ multiplex PCR, and its TCRdb copy is limited to in-frame clones, with some not included. The sample consists of some 150,000 clones, over 80% of them appearing once. Specimen: PBMCs. All receptors derive from a woman aged 50 to 60 in good health and CMV-seropositive. Each CDR3 is given with its conserved first and last residue. A D gene is named only where the DNA matches it firmly. Some rows mark clone size as missing; the rest say once, few, many or name a class of expanded clone.

v_call	clone_size	j_call	d_call	cdr3_nt	cdr3_aa
TRBV6-5	-	TRBJ1-3	TRBD1	TGTGCCAGCAGTCAAACACAGGGGAACACCATATATTTT	CASSQTQGNTIYF
TRBV5-6	-	TRBJ2-7	-	TGTGCCAGCTCCAACTTGTGGGAGCAGTACTTC	CASSNLWEQYF
TRBV14	-	TRBJ1-1	-	TGTGCCAGCAGCCTCTCGACAGGTGTTGAAGCTTTCTTT	CASSLSTGVEAFF
TRBV19	-	TRBJ2-6	-	TGTGCCAGTAGAAGGCAGGGGAGCTCGGGGGCCAACGTCCTGACTTTC	CASRRQGSSGANVLTF
TRBV13	-	TRBJ2-7	TRBD1	TGTGCCAGCAGCAGAAGGGACAGGGGGCCCCCCTACGAGCAGTACTTC	CASSRRDRGPPYEQYF
TRBV5-8	-	TRBJ2-4	-	TGTGCCAGCAGCTGGGGGGACAGTTCTCGGGCGGAGGGTCAGTACTTC	CASSWGDSSRAEGQYF
TRBV28	-	TRBJ1-4	TRBD1	TGTGCCAGCAGTTTAGAGGGGGCCACAACTAATGAAAAACTGTTTTTT	CASSLEGATTNEKLFF
TRBV7-9	-	TRBJ2-2	-	TGTGCCAGCAGCTTAGGGACGGGAAACACCGGGGAGCTGTTTTTT	CASSLGTGNTGELFF
TRBV5-1	-	TRBJ2-7	TRBD2	TGCGCCAGCACCCGAGACGGGGGGGCCGTCAACGAGCAGTACTTC	CASTRDGGAVNEQYF
TRBV7-9	few	TRBJ1-1	-	TGTGCCAGCAGCTCAGGGAGGTCGGGGACTGAAGCTTTCTTT	CASSSGRSGTEAFF
TRBV18	-	TRBJ2-3	-	TGTGCCAGCTCATCCGGCACAGATACGCAGTATTTT	CASSSGTDTQYF
TRBV28	-	TRBJ2-3	TRBD1	TGTGCCAGCAGTCAAACAGGGGAGAGGTCAGATACGCAGTATTTT	CASSQTGERSDTQYF
TRBV29-1	-	TRBJ1-5	TRBD1	TGCAGCGTTCAGGGGGGTGGGAGCAATCAGCCCCAGCATTTT	CSVQGGGSNQPQHF
TRBV4-2	-	TRBJ2-1	-	TGTGCCAGCAGCCTAGTTTTTGCAGACGGGGGATCCTACAATGAGCAGTTCTTC	CASSLVFADGGSYNEQFF
TRBV29-1	-	TRBJ2-2	TRBD2	TGCAGCGTCTCGCGAGCGGGAAACACCGGGGAGCTGTTTTTT	CSVSRAGNTGELFF
TRBV4-3	-	TRBJ2-7	-	TGCGCCAGCAGCCAAGTTCTTTCCAGCGACTACGAGCAGTACTTC	CASSQVLSSDYEQYF
TRBV7-2	-	TRBJ2-1	TRBD1	TGTGCCAGCAGCTTGGCCCGCCCGGGACAGGGAATTTCCAATGAGCAGTTCTTC	CASSLARPGQGISNEQFF
TRBV6-6	-	TRBJ1-3	-	TGTGCCAGCAGCCACGGGAGCTCTGGAAACACCATATATTTT	CASSHGSSGNTIYF
TRBV18	-	TRBJ2-3	TRBD2	TGTGCCAGCTCACCGGGACTAGCGTTTTGGGATACGCAGTATTTT	CASSPGLAFWDTQYF
TRBV5-1	-	TRBJ1-2	-	TGCGCCAGCAGCTTGGGAGCCAGGGGTCGTGGCTACACCTTC	CASSLGARGRGYTF
TRBV19	few	TRBJ2-7	TRBD2	TGTGCCAGTAGTAACAGCGGGGGTGCGTACGAGCAGTACTTC	CASSNSGGAYEQYF
TRBV10-3	-	TRBJ1-3	-	TGTGCCATCAGCCTACAGGGAGAAAACACCATATATTTT	CAISLQGENTIYF
TRBV7-2	-	TRBJ2-7	TRBD2	TGTGCCAGCAGCTTGGGGACTAGCCAATACGAGCAGTACTTC	CASSLGTSQYEQYF
TRBV4-3	-	TRBJ1-1	-	TGCGCCAGCAGCCAAGATGAGGGGAACACTGAAGCTTTCTTT	CASSQDEGNTEAFF
TRBV5-5	-	TRBJ1-4	TRBD1	TGTGCCAGCAGCTTGTACCTCGGACAGGGAGCAGAAAAACTGTTTTTT	CASSLYLGQGAEKLFF
TRBV5-4	-	TRBJ1-4	-	TGTGCCAGCAGCTTGGGACAGTCTAATGAAAAACTGTTTTTT	CASSLGQSNEKLFF
TRBV19	-	TRBJ2-1	-	TGTGCCAGTAGTCGAGGGAATGAGCAGTTCTTC	CASSRGNEQFF
TRBV21-1	once	TRBJ2-1	-	TGTGCCAGCAGCACTCGGACTCTGACTAGCTTGCCCCCCTACAATGAGCAGTTCTTC	CASSTRTLTSLPPYNEQFF
TRBV5-6	-	TRBJ1-5	-	TGTGCCAGCAGCGCGGTAGGATGGCCCCAGCATTTT	CASSAVGWPQHF
TRBV2	-	TRBJ1-2	-	TGTGCCACAAGACAGCTTAACTATGGCTACACCTTC	CATRQLNYGYTF